This passage covers 13 T cell receptor beta chains from one sample sequenced in a study of T-cell memory formation after mild COVID-19. TCRdb reprocessed the 5' RACE reads with MiXCR, giving one entry per CDR3 protein. The data contain some 100,000 distinct CDR3 sequences, around 10% of them singletons. Specimen: PBMCs or a T cell subset sorted from them (not recorded which). The receptors shown here come from a man aged 18 to 29 who had mild COVID-19 (a few samples of this study predate the infection). Cell type and time point are not known.

Ten or more counts support this clonotype. The chain recombines TRBV13 with TRBJ1-1, with D hard to call. The CDR3 extends over 13 amino acids. With 0 bases removed from V and 2 bases from J, the gap between germline ends came to 4 bases. Germline V gene sequence: CDR1 PRHDT, CDR2 FYEKMQ (reference sequence). The DNA for the CDR3 is TGTGCCAGCAGCTTAGGGGTTAACACTGAAGCTTTCTTT. It specifies CASSLGVNTEAFF.

The V and J genes are TRBV6-5 and TRBJ1-2, with a weak D call TRBD1 (6 bases). The length of the CDR3 is 13 residues. In germline, CDR1 is MNHEY, CDR2 SVGAGI. V lost 4 bases and J lost 6, with 12 bases in between. The CDR3 DNA is TGTGCCAGCAGTTCGTGGGGGGCGGATGGCTACACCTTC. It codes for CASSSWGADGYTF.

J is TRBJ2-7 and V is TRBV5-1, with D maybe TRBD1 (5 bases). The CDR3 spans 15 residues. Trimming took off 0 bases at V and 0 bases at J, with 10 bases between the two ends. Germline assignment: CDR1 SGHRS and CDR2 YFSETQ. The CDR3 loop reads CASSLGTPGSYEQYV. CDR3 DNA sequence: TGCGCCAGCAGCTTGGGGACACCGGGCTCCTACGAGCAGTACGTC.

V and J are TRBV4-3 and TRBJ2-1; 15 positions agree with TRBD2. CDR3 length equals 19 residues. CDR1 is LGHNA, CDR2 YSLEER, per germline. The trim removed 4 bases at V and 7 bases at J, leaving 14 bases unmatched. CDR3 protein: CASSPMGLGLAGGSNEQFF. The DNA of the CDR3 is TGCGCCAGCAGCCCCATGGGTTTGGGACTAGCGGGGGGATCAAATGAGCAGTTCTTC.

Note on this clonotype: This may come from a read error, since a much larger clone is one base off. The chain has TRBV7-6 and TRBJ2-7; 7 bases agree with TRBD2. The germline V gene has CDR1 SGHVS and CDR2 FNYEAQ. Trimming took 5 bases from V and 1 from J; bases not matched to a gene: 8. The CDR3 extends over 15 amino acids. In DNA, the CDR3 is TGTGCCAGCAGCCCGGGAGGACATGGATCCTACGAGCAGTACTTC. Its translation is CASSPGGHGSYEQYF.

The rearrangement uses TRBV5-1 and TRBJ2-2; tentatively, D is TRBD1 (5 bases). The germline V gene has CDR1 SGHRS and CDR2 YFSETQ. V was shortened by 9 bases and J by 6 bases, with 21 bases between the two germline ends. The CDR3 is 15 amino acids. The CDR3 is CATRPSAGMPGELFF. The CDR3, as DNA: TGCGCCACCAGGCCCTCGGCAGGGATGCCCGGGGAGCTGTTTTTT.

This clonotype was detected only a few times. The chain recombines TRBV5-1 with TRBJ2-1; D ambiguous. Germline V lookup: CDR1 SGHRS, CDR2 YFSETQ. V was cut by 0 bases and J by 9 bases, with 10 bases left in between. This CDR3 has 13 residues. The CDR3 region has the DNA TGCGCCAGCAGCTTGGGTTATAGGGTTGAGCAGTTCTTC. Residues: CASSLGYRVEQFF.

This clonotype has more than one count but fewer than ten. The chain uses TRBV20-1 and TRBJ2-7; 7 nucleotides agree with TRBD1. CDR3 length equals 12 residues. Germline trimming cut 3 bases from V and 2 bases from J; bases unmatched to any gene: 1. Per germline, CDR1 DFQATT and CDR2 SNEGSKA (reference sequence). CDR3 DNA sequence: TGCAGTGCTAGTGGGACAGCCTACGAGCAGTACGTC. This gives the protein CSASGTAYEQYV.

This clonotype has ten or more counts. The V call is TRBV29-1, the J call TRBJ2-5; 7 bases fit TRBD2. V dropped 5 bases and J dropped 6; count of bases not matched to a gene: 6. CDR1 and CDR2 from the germline V gene are SQVTM and ANQGSEA. CDR3 length: 12 residues. CDR3 DNA: TGCAGCGTTTTTTCGGGGGGTCAGACCCAGTACTTC. Protein sequence: CSVFSGGQTQYF.

This chain uses TRBV27 with TRBJ2-7; 9 bases align to TRBD2. V lost 4 bases to trimming and J lost 7 bases; unmatched junction nucleotides: 5. Germline lookup yields CDR1 MNHEY and CDR2 SMNVEV (reference sequence). CDR3 size: 13 residues. CDR3 bases: TGTGCCAGCAGTTCCGGACTAGCGCTGGAGCAGTACTTC. Its protein product is CASSSGLALEQYF.

This clonotype has a handful of counts. The chain recombines TRBV6-6 with TRBJ2-2, with D tentatively TRBD2 (5 bases). The CDR3 is 14 amino acids. The germline gives CDR1 MNHNY, CDR2 SVGAGI (reference sequence). Trimming cost V 8 bases and J 4 bases, with 14 bases left between them. The CDR3 reads CASGLRGGTGELFF. Here the CDR3 DNA reads TGTGCCAGCGGGTTGAGAGGAGGCACCGGGGAGCTGTTTTTT.

This clonotype was seen a few times. The J gene is TRBJ2-5, the V gene TRBV19; D perhaps matches TRBD2 (5 bases). The germline V gene has CDR1 LNHDA and CDR2 SQIVND (reference sequence). The CDR3 sequence is 12 residues long. Trimming removed 3 bases at V and 5 bases at J, with 7 bases between. This chain's CDR3 is CASSMGVETQYF. The CDR3 DNA is TGTGCCAGTAGTATGGGAGTCGAGACCCAGTACTTC.

The V and J genes are TRBV7-9 and TRBJ2-3, with 8 positions matching TRBD2. V dropped 2 bases and J dropped 0; count of bases not matched to a gene: 4. The length of the CDR3 is 16 residues. Germline CDR1 SEHNR, CDR2 FQNEAQ (reference sequence). CDR3 sequence (DNA): TGTGCCAGCAGCTTAAGTAGCGGGGAGAGCACAGATACGCAGTATTTT. This sequence encodes CASSLSSGESTDTQYF.